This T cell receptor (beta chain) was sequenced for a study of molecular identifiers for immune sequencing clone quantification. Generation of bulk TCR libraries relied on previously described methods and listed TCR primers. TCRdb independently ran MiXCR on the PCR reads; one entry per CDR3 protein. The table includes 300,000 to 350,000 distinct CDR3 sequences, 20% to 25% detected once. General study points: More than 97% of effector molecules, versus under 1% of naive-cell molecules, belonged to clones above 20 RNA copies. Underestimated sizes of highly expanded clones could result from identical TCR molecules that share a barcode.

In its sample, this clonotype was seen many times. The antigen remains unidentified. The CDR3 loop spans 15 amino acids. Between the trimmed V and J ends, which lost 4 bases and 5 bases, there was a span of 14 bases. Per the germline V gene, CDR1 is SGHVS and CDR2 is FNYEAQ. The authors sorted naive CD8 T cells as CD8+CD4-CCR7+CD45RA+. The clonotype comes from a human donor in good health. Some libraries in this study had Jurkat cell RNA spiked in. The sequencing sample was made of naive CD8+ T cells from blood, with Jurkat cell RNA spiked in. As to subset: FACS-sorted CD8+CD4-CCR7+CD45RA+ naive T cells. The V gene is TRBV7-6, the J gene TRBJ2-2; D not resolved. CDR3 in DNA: TGTGCCAGCAGCTCATACTCTACCTTGACCGGGGAGCTGTTTTTT. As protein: CASSSYSTLTGELFF.